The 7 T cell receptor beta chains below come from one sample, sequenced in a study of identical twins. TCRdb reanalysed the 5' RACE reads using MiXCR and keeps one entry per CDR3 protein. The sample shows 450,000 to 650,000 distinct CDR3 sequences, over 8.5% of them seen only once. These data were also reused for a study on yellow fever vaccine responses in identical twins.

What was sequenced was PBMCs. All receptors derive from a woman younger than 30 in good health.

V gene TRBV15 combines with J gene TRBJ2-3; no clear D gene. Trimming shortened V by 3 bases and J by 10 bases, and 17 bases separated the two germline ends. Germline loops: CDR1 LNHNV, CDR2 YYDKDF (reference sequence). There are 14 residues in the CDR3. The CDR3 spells CATSSDRTLEAQYF. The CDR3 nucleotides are TGTGCCACCAGCAGTGACCGGACCTTAGAGGCGCAGTATTTT.

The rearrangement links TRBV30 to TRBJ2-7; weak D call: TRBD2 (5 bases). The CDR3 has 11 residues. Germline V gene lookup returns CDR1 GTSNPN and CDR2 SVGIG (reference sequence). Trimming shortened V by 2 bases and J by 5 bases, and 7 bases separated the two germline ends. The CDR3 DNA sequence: TGTGCCTGGAGTCTAGCCCACGAGCAGTACTTC. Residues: CAWSLAHEQYF.

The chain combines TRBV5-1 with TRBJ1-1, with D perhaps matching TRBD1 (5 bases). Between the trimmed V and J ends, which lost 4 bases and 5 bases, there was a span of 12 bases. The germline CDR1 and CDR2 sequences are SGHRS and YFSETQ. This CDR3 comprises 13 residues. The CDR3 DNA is TGCGCCAGCAGCCCAGCAGGGATGACTGAAGCTTTCTTT. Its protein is CASSPAGMTEAFF.

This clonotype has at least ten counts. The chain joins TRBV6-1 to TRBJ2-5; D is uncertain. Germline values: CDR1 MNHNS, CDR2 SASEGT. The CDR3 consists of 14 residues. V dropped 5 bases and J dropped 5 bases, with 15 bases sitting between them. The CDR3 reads CASSLLLGRETQYF. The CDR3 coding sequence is TGTGCCAGCAGTCTCCTTCTCGGCCGGGAGACCCAGTACTTC.

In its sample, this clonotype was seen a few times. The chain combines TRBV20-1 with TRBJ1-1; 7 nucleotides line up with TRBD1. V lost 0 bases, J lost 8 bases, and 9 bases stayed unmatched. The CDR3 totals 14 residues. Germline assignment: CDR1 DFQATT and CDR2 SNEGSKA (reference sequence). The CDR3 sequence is CSARDPDRVPEAFF. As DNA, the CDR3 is TGCAGTGCTAGAGATCCCGACAGGGTACCCGAAGCTTTCTTT.

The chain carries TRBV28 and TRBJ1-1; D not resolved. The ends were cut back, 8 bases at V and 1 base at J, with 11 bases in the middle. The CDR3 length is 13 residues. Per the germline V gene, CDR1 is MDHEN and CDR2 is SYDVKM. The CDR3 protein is CASWGMGNTEAFF. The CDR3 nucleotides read TGTGCCAGCTGGGGAATGGGGAACACTGAAGCTTTCTTT.

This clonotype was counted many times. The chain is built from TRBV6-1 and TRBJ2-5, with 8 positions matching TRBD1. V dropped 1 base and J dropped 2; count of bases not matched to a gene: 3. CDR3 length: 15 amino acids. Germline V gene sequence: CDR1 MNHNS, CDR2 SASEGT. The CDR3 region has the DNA TGTGCCAGCAGTGAAGGGACAGGGATACAAGAGACCCAGTACTTC. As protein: CASSEGTGIQETQYF.